This TCR beta chain is from a study of naive and memory T cell subsets (dated by TCRdb to about 2017). Describing the broader study: The study applied an open-source, UMI-based TCR alpha and beta sequencing pipeline to sorted naive and memory peripheral blood T cell subsets. The results of the functional CMV T cell responses matched the IgG serology results in every case. RNA was DNase-treated and reverse transcribed with TCR constant-region primers, mostly using SuperScript III. Overall study results and their limits: No ground truth was available to validate the repertoire findings for the naive and memory subsets. RNA-based TCR counts may be influenced by expression changes linked to T cell activation and differentiation. TCR abundance followed a power law with an exponent that was different for naive and memory subsets but consistent across the three individuals. Single alpha or beta chain sequences, rather than paired alpha/beta receptors, were used to define clonotypes. In both CD4 and CD8 cells, the Gini index increased while Shannon and inverse Simpson diversity decreased from naive through CM, EM and EMRA. Once error correction was done, more than 85% of naive TCR sequences showed up just once, which made the naive abundance distributions much steeper than those of the memory subsets.

Receptor libraries were prepared by UMI-ligation and nested PCR. The beta constant-region primer was an equimolar mix of two oligonucleotides covering both TRBC1 and TRBC2. Four rounds of PCR, combining the SP2 primer with nested alpha and beta constant-region primers, were used to amplify the ligated cDNA. A single-stranded oligonucleotide carrying the SP2 primer and a 12-nucleotide UMI was ligated to the 3' end of the cDNA by T4 RNA ligase 1. Incubation of the ligation reaction was carried out at 16 degrees C for roughly 18-24 hours. PCR2 was usually performed as a SYBR Green qPCR and halted at a preset threshold so that over-amplification would not occur. Apart from the first purification, every purification step used Agencourt AMPure XP magnetic beads. Libraries were quantified by Qubit and checked on a TapeStation, where a main peak was expected near 650 bp. Pooled libraries were sequenced on an Illumina MiSeq using v2 2x251 paired-end kits, and typically roughly 0.95-2.2 million reads were obtained per sample. Each sample was pooled at around 4.2 nM, and roughly 4.5-7% PhiX was included to help cluster recognition. The paper's processing steps were these. V and J genes were assigned to Demultiplexor-processed FASTQ reads by Decombinator through tag matching, with a single base-pair mismatch being allowed. Collapsinator used UMIs to correct both sequencing errors and frequency errors arising from PCR heterogeneity. TCRs were translated and CDR3s were extracted from the conserved cysteine to the FGXG phenylalanine by CDR3Translator, with non-productive sequences being flagged. Gini, Shannon entropy and inverse Simpson indices were calculated on repertoires that had been subsampled to equal numbers of UMI-defined TCRs. Power-law fits to clonotype abundance distributions were performed by maximum likelihood within the linear range. When run on a single naive CD8 sample, MIGEC and the pipeline yielded similar UMI counts, similar unique TCR numbers and similar clonal distributions. The repertoires were searched for approximately 7,000 CMV-associated CDR3 sequences that had been compiled from VDJdb and a published dataset. The raw public data were reprocessed by TCRdb itself: fastp quality trimming at Q25, MiXCR clonotype calling, in-frame beta chains only. Rows with a matching CDR3 protein are joined into one entry that keeps the most common DNA and genes. What appears here as the V and J calls and clone size reflects TCRdb's work, not the paper's. The sample table lists about 120,000 distinct CDR3 sequences, 36% of them with a count of one. The ten largest make up roughly 0.9% of the sample.

Concerning this clonotype: No antigen is known for it. No base quality information exists; no much larger clone differs at one position.

From the second PCR step onward, the TCR alpha chain libraries and the TCR beta chain libraries were amplified separately. To determine each donor's CMV status, fresh PBMCs were stimulated overnight with CMV viral lysate, and IFNgamma production from CD4+ T cells was then assessed. Using Miltenyi beads, CD4 T cells were first positively selected, and CD8 T cells were then positively selected from the CD4-negative fraction. After staining for CD3, CD4, CD8, CD45RA, CD27 and a live/dead dye, cells were sorted on a BD Aria II into four subsets based on CD45RA and CD27. Blood was obtained from a few healthy volunteers, and the blood from each volunteer was fractionated into CD4 and CD8 T cells and subsequently into four differentiation subsets. Around 110 ml of peripheral blood was taken from each donor, and PBMC were separated by density-gradient centrifugation on Ficoll-Paque PLUS. The sorted cells were lysed in RLT buffer, after which RNA was extracted using a Qiagen RNeasy kit and kept at -80 degrees C.

CDR1 and CDR2, per the germline V gene, are SGHAT and FQNNGV. The CDR3 spans 13 residues, from the cysteine through the phenylalanine. Only the CDR3 portion is preserved as DNA: 39 bases, with reading frame beginning at the first base. The V end loses 2 bases and the J end loses 4 bases, and a stretch of 6 bases separates them. Rearrangement joined TRBV11-2 to TRBJ1-3, with no confident D gene call. Sequences were obtained from central memory CD4+ T cells from blood. The cell subset or site label for this specimen denotes: central memory, CD45RA- CD27+. The TCR originated in a human donor in good health. The DNA is TGTGCCAGCAGCTTAAATCACGGAAACACCATATATTTT. It translates as CASSLNHGNTIYF.